This TCR beta chain was sequenced during a study of Ad26.COV2.S vaccination and SARS-CoV-2 variants. Study results and caveats: Substantial breadth in spike-specific CD8+ and CD4+ T cell responses was reportedly seen after vaccination. Vaccine and placebo recipients had comparable breadth of non-spike TCRs.

Some clones are missing from TCRdb's copy, which holds only in-frame ones; the method was immunoSEQ multiplex PCR. The sample yields about 350,000 clones, 80% to 90% seen once. To note about this clone: As yet, its antigen is unknown.

This sample's treatment: about 20 received Ad26.COV2.S at low or high dose, single or two shots; five or six received placebo; per-sample allocation not given. Sampling happened 63 days after the first vaccine or placebo injection. Aged 18-55 years, donor was enrolled in Boston in about 2020. An Ad26 vector was used to express Wuhan-strain SARS-CoV-2 spike as the vaccine. Sequenced here: peripheral blood, sampled in a trial of Ad26.COV2.S vaccine versus placebo. The sequence derives from a person between 18 and 65 years old who received the Ad26.COV2.S COVID-19 vaccine or a placebo.

The CDR3 bases are TGTGCCAGCAGCCCAGCGGGGATGAACGCCAAAAACATTCAGTACTTC. Protein product: CASSPAGMNAKNIQYF. This chain connects TRBV3-1 (or the pseudogene TRBV3-2) to TRBJ2-4; 7 positions match TRBD2. Germline values: CDR1 LGHDT, CDR2 YNNKEL (reference sequence). The CDR3 has 16 residues. Unmatched junction bases numbered 7, after V lost 4 bases and J lost 1 base.